This T cell receptor (beta chain) stems from a study of CD8+ T cells in alopecia areata. About the study: Those patients who were treated received oral tofacitinib, which was given at 5 to 10 mg twice daily for moderate-to-severe alopecia areata. Severity in treated patients was scored by percentage of scalp area affected.

Looked up from germline, CDR1 is KGHSH and CDR2 is LQKENI. Between the trimmed V and J ends, which lost 1 base and 2 bases, there was a span of 11 bases. The CDR3 spans 15 residues. RNA was extracted and reverse transcribed into cDNA as the sequencing template. The method was immunoSEQ multiplex PCR; TCRdb's version includes in-frame clones alone and lacks a portion of them. Of 150,000 to 200,000 clones in the sample, about three fifths were seen once. Treatment defined: oral pan-JAK inhibitor, 5-10 mg twice daily. The clonotype comes from a human donor with alopecia areata. The source was CD4+ T cells sorted from blood, collected at week 24, from a patient treated with tofacitinib. The chain joins TRBV18 to TRBJ2-5; no definite D call. The CDR3 nucleotides read TGTGCCAGCTCACCACGGCCGCAAACTCAAGAGACCCAGTACTTC. Protein product: CASSPRPQTQETQYF. Filled out from reference TRBV18 and TRBJ2-5, the complete variable domain reads NAGVMQNPRHLVRRRGQEARLRCSPMKGHSHVYWYRQLPEEGLKFMVYLQKENIIDESGMPKERFSAEFPKEGPSILRIQQVVRGDSAAYFCASSPRPQTQETQYFGPGTRLLVL.